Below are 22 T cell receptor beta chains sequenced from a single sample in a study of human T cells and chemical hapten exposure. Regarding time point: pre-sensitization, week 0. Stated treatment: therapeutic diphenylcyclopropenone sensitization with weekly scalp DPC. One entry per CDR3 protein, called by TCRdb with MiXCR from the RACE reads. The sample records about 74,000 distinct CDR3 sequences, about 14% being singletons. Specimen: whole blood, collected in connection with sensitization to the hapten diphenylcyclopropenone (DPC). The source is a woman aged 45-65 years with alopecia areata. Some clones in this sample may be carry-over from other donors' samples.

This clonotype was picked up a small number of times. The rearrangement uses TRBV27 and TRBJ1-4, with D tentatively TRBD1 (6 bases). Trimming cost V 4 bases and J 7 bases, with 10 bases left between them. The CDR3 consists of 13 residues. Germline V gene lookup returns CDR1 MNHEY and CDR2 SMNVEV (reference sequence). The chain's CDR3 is CASSSEGGEKLFF. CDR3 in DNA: TGTGCCAGCAGTTCAGAGGGGGGTGAAAAACTGTTTTTT.

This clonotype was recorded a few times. CDR3 residues: CASSVDRDLNTGELFF. The DNA of the CDR3 is TGTGCCAGCAGCGTCGACAGGGACCTGAACACCGGGGAGCTGTTTTTT. This chain connects TRBV11-2 to TRBJ2-2; 7 bases map to TRBD1. V lost 5 bases to trimming and J lost 1 base; unmatched junction nucleotides: 7. Germline V gene data show CDR1 as SGHAT and CDR2 as FQNNGV. The CDR3 loop spans 16 amino acids.

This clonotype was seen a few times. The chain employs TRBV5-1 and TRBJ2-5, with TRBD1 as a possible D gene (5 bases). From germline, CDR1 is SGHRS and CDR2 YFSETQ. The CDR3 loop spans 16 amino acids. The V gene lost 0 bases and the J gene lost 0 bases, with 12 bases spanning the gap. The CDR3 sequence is CASSLGPQGYQETQYF. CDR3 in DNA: TGCGCCAGCAGCTTGGGCCCCCAGGGATACCAAGAGACCCAGTACTTC.

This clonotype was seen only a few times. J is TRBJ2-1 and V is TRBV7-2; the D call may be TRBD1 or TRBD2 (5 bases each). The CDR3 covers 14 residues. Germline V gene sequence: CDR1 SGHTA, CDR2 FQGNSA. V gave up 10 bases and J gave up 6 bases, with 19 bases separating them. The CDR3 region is CAIFRGERGNEQFF. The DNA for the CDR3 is TGTGCCATATTCCGAGGGGAGAGGGGCAATGAGCAGTTCTTC.

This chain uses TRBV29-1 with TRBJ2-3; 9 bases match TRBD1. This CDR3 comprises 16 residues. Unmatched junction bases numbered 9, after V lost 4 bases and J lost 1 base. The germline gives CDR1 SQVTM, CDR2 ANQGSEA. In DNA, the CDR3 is TGCAGCGTTGCCCCCACAGGGGGCATGGGCACAGATACGCAGTATTTT. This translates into CSVAPTGGMGTDTQYF.

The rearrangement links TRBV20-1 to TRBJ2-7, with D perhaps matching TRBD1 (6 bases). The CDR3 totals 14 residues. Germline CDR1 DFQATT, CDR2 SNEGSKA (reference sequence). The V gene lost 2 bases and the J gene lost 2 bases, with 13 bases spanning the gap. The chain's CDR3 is CSARPRQETYEQYF. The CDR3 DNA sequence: TGCAGTGCTAGACCCCGACAGGAGACCTACGAGCAGTACTTC.

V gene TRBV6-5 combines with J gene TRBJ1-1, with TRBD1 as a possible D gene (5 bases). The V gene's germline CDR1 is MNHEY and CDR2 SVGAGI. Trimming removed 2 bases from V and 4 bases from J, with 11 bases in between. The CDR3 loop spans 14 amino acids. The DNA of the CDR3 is TGTGCCAGCAGTTACGGGGACCTGGGCACTGAAGCTTTCTTT. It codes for CASSYGDLGTEAFF.

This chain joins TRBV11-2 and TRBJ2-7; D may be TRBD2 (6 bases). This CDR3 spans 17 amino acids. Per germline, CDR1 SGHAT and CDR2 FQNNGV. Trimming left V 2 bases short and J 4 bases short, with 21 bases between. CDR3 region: CASSLSMSAGGRYEQYF. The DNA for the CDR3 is TGTGCCAGCAGCTTAAGTATGTCAGCGGGTGGTCGGTACGAGCAGTACTTC.

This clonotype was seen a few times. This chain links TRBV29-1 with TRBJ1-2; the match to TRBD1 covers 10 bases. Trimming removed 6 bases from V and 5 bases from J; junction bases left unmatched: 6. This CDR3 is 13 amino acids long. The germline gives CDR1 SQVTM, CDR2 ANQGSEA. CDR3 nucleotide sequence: TGCAGCGTCCCGGGACAGGGGTTATATGGCTACACCTTC. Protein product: CSVPGQGLYGYTF.

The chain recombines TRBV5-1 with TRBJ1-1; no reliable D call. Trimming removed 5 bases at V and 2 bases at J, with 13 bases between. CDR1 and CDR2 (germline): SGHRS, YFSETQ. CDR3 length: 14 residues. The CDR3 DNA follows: TGCGCCAGCAGGAGTCTAGTCGGCAACACTGAAGCTTTCTTT. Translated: CASRSLVGNTEAFF.

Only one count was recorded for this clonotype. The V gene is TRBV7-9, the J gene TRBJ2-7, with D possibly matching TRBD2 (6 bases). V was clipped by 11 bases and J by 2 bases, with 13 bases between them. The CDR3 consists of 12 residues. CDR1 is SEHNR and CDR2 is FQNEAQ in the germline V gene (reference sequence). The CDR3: CAATEGPYEQYF. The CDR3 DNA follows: TGTGCCGCCACGGAGGGTCCCTACGAGCAGTACTTC.

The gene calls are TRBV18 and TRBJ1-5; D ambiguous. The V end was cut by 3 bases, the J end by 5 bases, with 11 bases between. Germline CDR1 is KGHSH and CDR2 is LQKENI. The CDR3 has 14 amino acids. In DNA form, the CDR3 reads TGTGCCAGCTCACCCCAGATGGGCGATCAGCCCCAGCATTTT. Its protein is CASSPQMGDQPQHF.

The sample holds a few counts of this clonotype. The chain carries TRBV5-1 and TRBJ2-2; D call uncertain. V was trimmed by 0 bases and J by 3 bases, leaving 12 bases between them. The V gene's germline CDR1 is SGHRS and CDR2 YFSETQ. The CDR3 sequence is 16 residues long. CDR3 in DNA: TGCGCCAGCAGCTTGGACAACATCGGCGACACCGGGGAGCTGTTTTTT. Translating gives CASSLDNIGDTGELFF. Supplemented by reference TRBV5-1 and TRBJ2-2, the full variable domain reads KAGVTQTPRYLIKTRGQQVTLSCSPISGHRSVSWYQQTPGQGLQFLFEYFSETQRNKGNFPGRFSGRQFSNSRSEMNVSTLELGDSALYLCASSLDNIGDTGELFFGEGSRLTVL.

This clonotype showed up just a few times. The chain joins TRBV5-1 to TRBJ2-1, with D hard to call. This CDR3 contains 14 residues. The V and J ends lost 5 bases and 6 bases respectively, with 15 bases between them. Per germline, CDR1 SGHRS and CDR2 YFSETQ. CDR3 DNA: TGCGCCAGCAGTTCGGACCTACCCCCCAATGAGCAGTTCTTC. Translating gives CASSSDLPPNEQFF. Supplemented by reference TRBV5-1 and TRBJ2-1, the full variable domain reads KAGVTQTPRYLIKTRGQQVTLSCSPISGHRSVSWYQQTPGQGLQFLFEYFSETQRNKGNFPGRFSGRQFSNSRSEMNVSTLELGDSALYLCASSSDLPPNEQFFGPGTRLTVL.

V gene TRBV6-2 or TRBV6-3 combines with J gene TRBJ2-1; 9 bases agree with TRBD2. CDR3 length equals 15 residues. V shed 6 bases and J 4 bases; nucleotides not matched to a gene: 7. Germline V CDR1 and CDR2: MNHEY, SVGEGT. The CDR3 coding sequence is TGTGCCAGCAGCTTTTTAGCGGGAGAGTACAATGAGCAGTTCTTC. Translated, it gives CASSFLAGEYNEQFF.

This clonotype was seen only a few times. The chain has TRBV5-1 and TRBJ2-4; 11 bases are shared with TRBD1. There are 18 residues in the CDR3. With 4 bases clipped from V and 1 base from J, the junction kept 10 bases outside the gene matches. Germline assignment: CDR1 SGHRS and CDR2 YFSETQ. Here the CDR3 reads CASSEGQGANMAKNIQYF. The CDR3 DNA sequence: TGCGCCAGCAGCGAAGGACAGGGGGCTAATATGGCCAAAAACATTCAGTACTTC.

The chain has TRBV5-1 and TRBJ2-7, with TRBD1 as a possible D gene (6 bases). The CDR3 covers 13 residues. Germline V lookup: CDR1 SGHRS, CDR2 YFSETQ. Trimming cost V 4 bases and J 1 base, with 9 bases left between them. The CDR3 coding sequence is TGCGCCAGCAGCGACAGGATTTCCTACGAGCAGTACTTC. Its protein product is CASSDRISYEQYF.

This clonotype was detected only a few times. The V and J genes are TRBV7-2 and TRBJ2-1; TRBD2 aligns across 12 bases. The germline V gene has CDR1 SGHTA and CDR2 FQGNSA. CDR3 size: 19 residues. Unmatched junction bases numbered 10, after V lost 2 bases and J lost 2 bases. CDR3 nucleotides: TGTGCCAGCAGCTTAAGGACTAGCGGGGCAGGCCTACCCTACAATGAGCAGTTCTTC. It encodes CASSLRTSGAGLPYNEQFF. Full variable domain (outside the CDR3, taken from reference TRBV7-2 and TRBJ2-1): GAGVSQSPSNKVTEKGKDVELRCDPISGHTALYWYRQSLGQGLEFLIYFQGNSAPDKSGLPSDRFSAERTGGSVSTLTIQRTQQEDSAVYLCASSLRTSGAGLPYNEQFFGPGTRLTVL.

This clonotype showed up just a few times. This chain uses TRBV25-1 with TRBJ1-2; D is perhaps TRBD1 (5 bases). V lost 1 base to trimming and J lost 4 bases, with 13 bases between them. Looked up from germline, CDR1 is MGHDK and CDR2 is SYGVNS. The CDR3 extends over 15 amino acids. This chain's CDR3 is CASSESPGMFYGYTF. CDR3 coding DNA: TGTGCCAGCAGTGAATCCCCAGGGATGTTCTATGGCTACACCTTC.

CDR3 region: CASRPYRDTNTGELFF. The DNA of the CDR3 is TGTGCCAGCAGACCCTACCGGGACACTAACACCGGGGAGCTGTTTTTT. The genes are TRBV12-3 or TRBV12-4 and TRBJ2-2, with a possible D match to TRBD1 (6 bases). The CDR3 is made up of 16 amino acids. Trimming cost V 6 bases and J 2 bases, with 16 bases left between them.

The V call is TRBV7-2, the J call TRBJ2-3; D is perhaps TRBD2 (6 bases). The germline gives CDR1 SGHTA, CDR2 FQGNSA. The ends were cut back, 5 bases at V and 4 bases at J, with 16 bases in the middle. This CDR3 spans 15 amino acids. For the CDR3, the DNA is TGTGCCAGCAGCCCCCCAGTGCGGGACGCAGATACGCAGTATTTT. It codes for CASSPPVRDADTQYF. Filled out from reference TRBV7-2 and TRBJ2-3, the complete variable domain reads GAGVSQSPSNKVTEKGKDVELRCDPISGHTALYWYRQSLGQGLEFLIYFQGNSAPDKSGLPSDRFSAERTGGSVSTLTIQRTQQEDSAVYLCASSPPVRDADTQYFGPGTRLTVL.

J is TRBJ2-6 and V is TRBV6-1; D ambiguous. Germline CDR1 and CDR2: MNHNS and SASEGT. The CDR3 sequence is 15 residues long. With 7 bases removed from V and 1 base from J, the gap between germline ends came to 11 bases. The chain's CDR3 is CASIEDRSGANVLTF. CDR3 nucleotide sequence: TGTGCCAGCATCGAGGATCGTTCTGGGGCCAACGTCCTGACTTTC.